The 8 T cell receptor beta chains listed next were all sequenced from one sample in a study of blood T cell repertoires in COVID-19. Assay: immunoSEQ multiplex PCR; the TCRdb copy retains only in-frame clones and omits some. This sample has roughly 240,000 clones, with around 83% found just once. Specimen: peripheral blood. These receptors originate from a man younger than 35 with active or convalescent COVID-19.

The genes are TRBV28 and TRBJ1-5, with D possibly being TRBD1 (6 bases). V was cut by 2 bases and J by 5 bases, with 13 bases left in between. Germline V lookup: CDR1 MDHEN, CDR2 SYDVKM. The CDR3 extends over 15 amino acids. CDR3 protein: CASSLLGAGDQPQHF. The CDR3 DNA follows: TGTGCCAGCAGTTTACTGGGGGCGGGGGATCAGCCCCAGCATTTT.

The CDR3 DNA sequence: TGTGCCACCCGGACAGGGGGCACCGGGGAGCTGTTTTTT. Translated: CATRTGGTGELFF. The chain employs TRBV6-5 and TRBJ2-2, with 10 bases aligning to TRBD1. J gave up 4 bases and V 10 bases, and 3 bases lay outside the gene matches. The CDR3 covers 13 residues. Per germline, CDR1 MNHEY and CDR2 SVGAGI.

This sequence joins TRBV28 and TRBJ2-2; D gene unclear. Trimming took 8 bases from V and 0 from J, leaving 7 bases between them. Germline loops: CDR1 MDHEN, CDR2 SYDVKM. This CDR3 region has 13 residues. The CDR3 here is CASRLPNTGELFF. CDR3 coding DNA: TGTGCCAGCCGACTGCCGAACACCGGGGAGCTGTTTTTT.

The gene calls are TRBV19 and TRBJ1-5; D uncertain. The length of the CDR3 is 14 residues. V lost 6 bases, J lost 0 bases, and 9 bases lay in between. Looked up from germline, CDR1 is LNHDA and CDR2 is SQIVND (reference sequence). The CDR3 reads CASRPANSNQPQHF. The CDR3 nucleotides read TGTGCCAGTAGGCCAGCGAATAGCAATCAGCCCCAGCATTTT.

The CDR3 spells CASSRRQSPETQYF. The CDR3 DNA is TGTGCCAGCAGTAGGAGACAGAGCCCAGAGACCCAGTACTTC. The V and J genes are TRBV6-6 and TRBJ2-5; perhaps TRBD1 as D (5 bases). The CDR3 spans 14 residues. Germline V gives CDR1 MNHNY, CDR2 SVGAGI (reference sequence). V lost 5 bases and J 4 bases, leaving 14 bases between the germline ends.

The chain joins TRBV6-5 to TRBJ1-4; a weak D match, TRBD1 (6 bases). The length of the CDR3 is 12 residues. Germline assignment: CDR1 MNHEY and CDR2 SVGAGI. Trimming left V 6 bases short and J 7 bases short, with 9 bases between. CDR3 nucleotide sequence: TGTGCCAGCAGGAGGGGGTCTGAAAAACTGTTTTTT. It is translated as CASRRGSEKLFF.

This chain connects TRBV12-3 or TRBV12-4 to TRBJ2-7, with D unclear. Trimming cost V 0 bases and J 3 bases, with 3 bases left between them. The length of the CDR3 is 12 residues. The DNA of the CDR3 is TGTGCCAGCAGTTTAGCCCGCTACGAGCAGTACTTC. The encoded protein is CASSLARYEQYF.

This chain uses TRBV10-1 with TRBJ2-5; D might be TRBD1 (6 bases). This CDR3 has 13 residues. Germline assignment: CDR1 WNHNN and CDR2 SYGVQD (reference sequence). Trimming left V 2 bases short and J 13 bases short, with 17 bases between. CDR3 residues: CASSEQPGTPRYF. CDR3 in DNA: TGCGCCAGCAGTGAGCAACCCGGGACACCACGGTACTTC.